This T cell receptor (beta chain) was recovered during a study of cytomegalovirus exposure and HLA in healthy donors. Study summary: Earlier findings included roughly 120 million unique TCR beta sequences obtained from 150 million to 200 million T cells.

Whole-study results and caveats: In a later analysis, TCR beta V- and J-gene trimming was associated with a missense DCLRE1C variant.

In regard to this clone: Its specificity is unknown.

The primer mix had 60 Vbeta and 13 Jbeta primers. Libraries were prepared by immunoSEQ multiplex PCR; TCRdb keeps only in-frame clonotypes and omits some of them. The sample shows some 170,000 clones, 65% to 90% of them seen only once. Material for sequencing was PBMCs. The TCR originated in a man aged 50 or older in good health and CMV-seropositive.

DNA of the CDR3: TGTGCCATCACGAGACAGGGGGCTGACGAGCAGTACTTC. Translated: CAITRQGADEQYF. The chain joins TRBV10-3 to TRBJ2-7; 10 bases are shared with TRBD1. There are 13 residues in the CDR3. Trimming at V came to 7 bases and at J to 5 bases, leaving 5 bases not matched to a gene. CDR1 and CDR2 from the germline V gene are ENHRY and SYGVKD.